This TCR beta chain originates from a study of OX40 agonist ivuxolimab in advanced cancers. About the research overall: Of the patients, three showed partial responses, one with hepatocellular carcinoma and two with cutaneous melanoma. Broader study findings: Relative to CD4+ cells, CD8+ T cells on average had more expanded clones.

In regard to this clone: The antigen remains unidentified.

Sequencing was performed with immunoSEQ multiplex PCR; in TCRdb, only in-frame clones are kept and a portion is missing. The table lists roughly 140,000 clones, roughly 94% of them singletons. The germline V gene has CDR1 DFQATT and CDR2 SNEGSKA (reference sequence). There are 11 residues in the CDR3. V was cut by 5 bases and J by 3 bases, with 8 bases left in between. This chain connects TRBV20-1 to TRBJ2-7; D call uncertain. This TCR came from an adult with an advanced solid tumor such as melanoma, head and neck, liver or kidney cancer. Sequenced here: CD4+ or CD8+ T cells sorted from blood, sampled in a trial of the OX40 agonist ivuxolimab. CDR3 region: CSAPVRYEQYF. In nucleotides, the CDR3 is TGCAGTGCTCCGGTCCGCTACGAGCAGTACTTC.